This T cell receptor (beta chain) comes out of a study of blood T cell repertoires in COVID-19. Generated by immunoSEQ multiplex PCR, the TCRdb table keeps only in-frame clones and is missing some. The sample has over 110,000 clones; 81% are singletons. CDR3 length: 16 residues. CDR1 and CDR2 (germline): LNHDA, SQIVND (reference sequence). V lost 4 bases, J lost 4 bases, and 8 bases stayed unmatched. V usage is TRBV19 and J usage is TRBJ1-5, with 9 bases fitting TRBD1. The TCR was taken from a human donor in a cohort sampled during active COVID-19. Material: peripheral blood. CDR3 amino acids: CASSKSRDRENQPQHF. CDR3 nucleotide sequence: TGTGCCAGTAGTAAGTCCCGGGACAGGGAAAATCAGCCCCAGCATTTT.